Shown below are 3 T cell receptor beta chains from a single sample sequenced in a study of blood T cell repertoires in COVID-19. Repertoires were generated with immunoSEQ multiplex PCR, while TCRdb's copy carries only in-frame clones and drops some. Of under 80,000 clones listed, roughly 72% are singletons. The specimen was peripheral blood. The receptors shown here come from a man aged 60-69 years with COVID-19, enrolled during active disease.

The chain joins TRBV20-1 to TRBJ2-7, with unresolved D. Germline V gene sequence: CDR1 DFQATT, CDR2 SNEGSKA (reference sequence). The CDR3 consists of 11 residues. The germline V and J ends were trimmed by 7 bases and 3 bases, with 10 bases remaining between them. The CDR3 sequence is CSVGGYYEQYF. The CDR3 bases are TGCAGTGTCGGCGGATACTACGAGCAGTACTTC.

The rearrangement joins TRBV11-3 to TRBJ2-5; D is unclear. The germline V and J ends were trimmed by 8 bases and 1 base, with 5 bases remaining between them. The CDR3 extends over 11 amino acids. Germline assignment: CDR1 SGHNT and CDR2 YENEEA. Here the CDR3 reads CASSGQETQYF. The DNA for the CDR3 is TGTGCCAGCTCAGGCCAAGAGACCCAGTACTTC.

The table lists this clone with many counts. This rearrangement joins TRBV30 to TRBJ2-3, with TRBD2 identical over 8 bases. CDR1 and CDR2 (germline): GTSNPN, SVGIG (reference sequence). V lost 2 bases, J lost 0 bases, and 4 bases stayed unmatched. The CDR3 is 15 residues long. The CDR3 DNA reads TGTGCCTGGAGTATAGGACTAGCCAGCACAGATACGCAGTATTTT. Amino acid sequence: CAWSIGLASTDTQYF.